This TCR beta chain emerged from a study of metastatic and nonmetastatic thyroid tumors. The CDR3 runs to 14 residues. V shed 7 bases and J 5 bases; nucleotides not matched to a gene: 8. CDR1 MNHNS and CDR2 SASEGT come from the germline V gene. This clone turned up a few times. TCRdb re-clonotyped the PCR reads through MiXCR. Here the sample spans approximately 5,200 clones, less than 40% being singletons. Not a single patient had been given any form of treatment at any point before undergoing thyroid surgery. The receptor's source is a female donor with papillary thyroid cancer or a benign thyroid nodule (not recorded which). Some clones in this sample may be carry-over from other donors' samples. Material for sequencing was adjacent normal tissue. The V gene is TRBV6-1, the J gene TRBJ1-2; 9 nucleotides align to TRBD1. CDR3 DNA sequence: TGTGCCAGCACCCCGGGACAGGGCAAATATGGCTACACCTTC. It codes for CASTPGQGKYGYTF.